This T cell receptor (beta chain) was profiled in a study of blood T cell repertoires in COVID-19. Clones were read by immunoSEQ multiplex PCR, and TCRdb kept only the in-frame ones, dropping some. The profile covers 500,000 or so clones, with about nine tenths appearing a single time and about 0.7% taken by the ten largest. The CDR3 totals 15 residues. Trimming took 7 bases from V and 1 from J, leaving 14 bases between them. Material: PBMCs or T cells enriched from blood (not recorded which). The V gene is TRBV23-1, the J gene TRBJ1-5; D might be TRBD1 (6 bases). TRBV23-1 is sorted into the ORF group, with uncertain function. The origin of this receptor is a woman aged 18-30 years who had recovered from COVID-19. CDR3 nucleotides: TGCGCCAGCACCCGGGGGGGGGCGAGCAATCAGCCCCAGCATTTT. It encodes CASTRGGASNQPQHF.